Following are 9 T cell receptor beta chains from one sample sequenced in a study of identical twins. TCRdb reprocessed the 5' RACE reads with MiXCR, giving one entry per CDR3 protein. The table lists more than 1.5 million distinct CDR3 sequences, less than 40% of them singletons, with around 0.3% in the top ten. The specimen was cord blood. These TCRs come from a newborn girl in good health.

The V and J genes are TRBV20-1 and TRBJ2-1; TRBD2 agrees at 9 bases. Germline V gene lookup returns CDR1 DFQATT and CDR2 SNEGSKA (reference sequence). The CDR3 spans 11 residues. CDR3 amino acids: CKPGLAGEQFF. The CDR3 DNA is TGCAAACCGGGACTAGCTGGGGAGCAGTTCTTC.

This chain joins TRBV10-3 and TRBJ1-6; D is ambiguous. V was trimmed by 2 bases and J by 5 bases, leaving 10 bases between them. This CDR3 spans 15 amino acids. Germline V gene lookup returns CDR1 ENHRY and CDR2 SYGVKD. CDR3 bases: TGTGCCATCAGTGAGGATGGGTCCAATAATTCACCCCTCCACTTT. As protein: CAISEDGSNNSPLHF.

This clonotype was counted between two and nine times. V usage is TRBV6-5 and J usage is TRBJ1-2; D not certain. The CDR3 extends over 14 amino acids. Trimming took off 0 bases at V and 3 bases at J, with 8 bases between the two ends. Germline CDR1 reads MNHEY; CDR2 reads SVGAGI. CDR3 protein: CASSYSAEHYGYTF. Here the CDR3 DNA reads TGTGCCAGCAGTTACTCGGCAGAGCACTATGGCTACACCTTC.

V usage is TRBV18 and J usage is TRBJ2-3; 9 bases fit TRBD2. CDR1 is KGHSH, CDR2 LQKENI, per germline. This CDR3 is built from 17 residues. J was trimmed by 3 bases and V by 5 bases; bases with no gene match: 12. The CDR3 loop reads CASSWGLAKRGTDTQYF. CDR3 DNA: TGTGCCAGCTCATGGGGACTAGCAAAGCGTGGAACAGATACGCAGTATTTT.

The chain couples TRBV3-1 to TRBJ1-1, with 7 bases matching TRBD1. The CDR3 spans 14 residues. V lost 1 base to trimming and J lost 8 bases; unmatched junction nucleotides: 7. Germline V lookup: CDR1 LGHDT, CDR2 YNNKEL (reference sequence). CDR3 protein: CASSQAGTAGEAFF. The CDR3 bases are TGTGCCAGCAGCCAAGCCGGGACAGCTGGGGAAGCTTTCTTT.

The V gene is TRBV10-2, the J gene TRBJ2-7; the D call may be TRBD1 or TRBD2 (6 bases each). CDR1 and CDR2 from the germline V gene are WSHSY and SAAADI. Trimming removed 8 bases at V and 3 bases at J, with 23 bases between. The CDR3 is 16 residues long. The CDR3 loop is CASLQRGAPGLYEQYF. The CDR3 nucleotides are TGCGCCAGCTTGCAGAGGGGGGCCCCAGGTCTCTACGAGCAGTACTTC.

The V gene is TRBV7-9, the J gene TRBJ2-5; unclear D gene. The CDR3 spans 11 residues. The germline CDR1 and CDR2 sequences are SEHNR and FQNEAQ (reference sequence). V dropped 7 bases and J dropped 5 bases, with 8 bases sitting between them. The CDR3 region has the DNA TGTGCCAGCAACCCCGTTGAGACCCAGTACTTC. Translated, it gives CASNPVETQYF.

This clonotype was picked up one time. The rearrangement links TRBV20-1 to TRBJ2-7; the D gene is possibly TRBD2 (5 bases). The J call may be incorrect, as the DNA end agrees better with TRBJ2-5. Germline V gene data show CDR1 as DFQATT and CDR2 as SNEGSKA (reference sequence). The CDR3 covers 15 residues. The CDR3 is CSVGGGPVGGETQYF. The DNA of the CDR3 is TGCAGTGTTGGTGGTGGACCGGTTGGAGGAGAGACCCAGTACTTC.

This clonotype was seen a handful of times. The rearrangement links TRBV6-6 to TRBJ2-7, with 12 nucleotides matching TRBD1. With 0 bases clipped from V and 5 bases from J, the junction kept 8 bases outside the gene matches. The germline CDR1 and CDR2 sequences are MNHNY and SVGAGI (reference sequence). This CDR3 has 17 residues. This chain's CDR3 is CASSYSREGTGGDEQYF. In DNA form, the CDR3 reads TGTGCCAGCAGTTACTCTCGAGAGGGGACAGGGGGCGACGAGCAGTACTTC.